The sequence of this T cell receptor (beta chain) was determined in a study of blood T cells in healthy people across ages. The use of a sample-barcoded 5' primer and a J-beta primer mix characterized a second PCR of 7 to 11 cycles. TCRdb reprocessed the 5' RACE reads with MiXCR, giving one entry per CDR3 protein. The sample yields 1.5 million to 2 million distinct CDR3 sequences, about two fifths seen once. The TCR originated in a human donor in good health. Sequenced input: blood.

The CDR3 sequence is CASSRTGRRQDTQYF. The CDR3 region has the DNA TGTGCCAGCAGTAGGACAGGGAGGCGACAAGATACGCAGTATTTT. The rearrangement uses TRBV6-5 and TRBJ2-3; 8 nucleotides match TRBD1. The CDR3 consists of 15 residues. Germline V lookup: CDR1 MNHEY, CDR2 SVGAGI. After removal of 5 bases from V and 5 bases from J, the junction contained 9 bases not matched to a gene.